This TCR beta chain was recovered during a study of shared T cell receptors in the human thymus. The CDR3 extends over 15 amino acids. Unmatched junction bases numbered 13, after V lost 10 bases and J lost 7 bases. Germline lookup yields CDR1 SGHAT and CDR2 FQNNGV. Assay: immunoSEQ multiplex PCR; the TCRdb copy retains only in-frame clones and omits some. The repertoire consists of hundreds of thousands of clones, with 95% occurring once and the leading ten covering roughly 0.021%. The chain carries TRBV11-2 and TRBJ2-1; 10 bases agree with TRBD2. This clonotype was sampled from a human donor. Specimen: thymocytes. The CDR3 coding sequence is TGTGCCACCTGTCGCGAGCGGGAGGGCCGAAATGAGCAGTTCTTC. Translating gives CATCREREGRNEQFF.